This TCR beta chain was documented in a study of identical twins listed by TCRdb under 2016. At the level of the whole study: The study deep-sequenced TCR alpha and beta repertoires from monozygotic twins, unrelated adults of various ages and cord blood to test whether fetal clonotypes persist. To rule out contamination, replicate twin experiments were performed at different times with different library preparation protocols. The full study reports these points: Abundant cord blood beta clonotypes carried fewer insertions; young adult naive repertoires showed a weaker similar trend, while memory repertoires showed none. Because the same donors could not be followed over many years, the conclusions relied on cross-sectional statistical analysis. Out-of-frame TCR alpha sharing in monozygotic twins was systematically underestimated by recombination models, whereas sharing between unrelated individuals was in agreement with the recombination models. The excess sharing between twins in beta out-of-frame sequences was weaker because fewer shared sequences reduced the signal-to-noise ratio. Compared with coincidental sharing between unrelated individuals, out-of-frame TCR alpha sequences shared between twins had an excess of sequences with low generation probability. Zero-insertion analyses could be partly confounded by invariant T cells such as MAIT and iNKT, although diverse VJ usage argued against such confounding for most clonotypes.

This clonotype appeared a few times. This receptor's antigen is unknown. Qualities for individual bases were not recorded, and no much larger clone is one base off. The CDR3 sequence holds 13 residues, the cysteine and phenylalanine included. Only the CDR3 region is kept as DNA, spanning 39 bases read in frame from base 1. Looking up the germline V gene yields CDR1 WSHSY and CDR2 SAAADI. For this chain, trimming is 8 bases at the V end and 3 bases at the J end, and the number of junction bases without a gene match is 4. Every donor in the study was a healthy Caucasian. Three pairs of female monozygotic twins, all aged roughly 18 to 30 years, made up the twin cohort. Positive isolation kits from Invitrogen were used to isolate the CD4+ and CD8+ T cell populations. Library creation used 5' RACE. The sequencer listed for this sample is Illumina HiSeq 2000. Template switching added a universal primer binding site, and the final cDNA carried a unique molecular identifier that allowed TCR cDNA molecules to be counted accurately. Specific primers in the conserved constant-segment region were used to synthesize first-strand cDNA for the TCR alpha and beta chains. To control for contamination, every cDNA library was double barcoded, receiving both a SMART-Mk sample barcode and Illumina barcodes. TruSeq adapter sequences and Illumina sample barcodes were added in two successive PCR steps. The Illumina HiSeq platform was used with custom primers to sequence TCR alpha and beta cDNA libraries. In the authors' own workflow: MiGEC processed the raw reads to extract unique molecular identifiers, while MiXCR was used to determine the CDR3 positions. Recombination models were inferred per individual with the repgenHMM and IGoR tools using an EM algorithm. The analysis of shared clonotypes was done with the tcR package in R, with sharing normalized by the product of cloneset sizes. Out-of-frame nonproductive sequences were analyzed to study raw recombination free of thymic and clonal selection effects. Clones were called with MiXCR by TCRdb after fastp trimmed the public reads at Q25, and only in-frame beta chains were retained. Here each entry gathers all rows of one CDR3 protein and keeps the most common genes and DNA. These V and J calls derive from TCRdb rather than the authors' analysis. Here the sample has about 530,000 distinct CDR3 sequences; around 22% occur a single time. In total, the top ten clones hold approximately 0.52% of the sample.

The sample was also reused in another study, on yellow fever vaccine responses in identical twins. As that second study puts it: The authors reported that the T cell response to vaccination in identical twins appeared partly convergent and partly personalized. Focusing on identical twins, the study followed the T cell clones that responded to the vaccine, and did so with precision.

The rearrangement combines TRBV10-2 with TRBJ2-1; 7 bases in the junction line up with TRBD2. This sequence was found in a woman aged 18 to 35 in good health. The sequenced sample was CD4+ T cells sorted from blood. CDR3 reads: CASAAGVYNEQFF. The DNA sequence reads TGCGCCAGCGCTGCGGGAGTCTACAATGAGCAGTTCTTC.